This T cell receptor beta chain was obtained from a study of vaccination and CD4 T cells after COVID-19. The Oncomine TCR Beta short-read assay sequenced DNA from cultured CD4+ T cells. A single record per CDR3 protein comes from TCRdb applying MiXCR to the PCR reads. The profile shows about 14,000 distinct CDR3 sequences, around 59% of them singletons. Per the germline V gene, CDR1 is SGHTA and CDR2 is FQGNSA. The CDR3 is 14 residues long. Trimming cost V 5 bases and J 1 base, with 6 bases left between them. This clonotype was picked up a small number of times. What it recognizes is unknown. Treatment denoted: approximately 11-day PBMC culture with coronavirus spike peptide pools or control peptides (ViraFEST assay). Study-level points and caveats: It was found that, in convalescent patients, 304 of 307 vaccine-specific clones were spike mono-reactive. Relatively small numbers of convalescent patients were studied, with no early post-infection timepoints included.

J is TRBJ1-6 and V is TRBV7-2, with D hard to call. Input material: CD4+ T cells from blood, cultured in vitro. This TCR came from a human donor who had recovered from COVID-19. The CDR3 region has the DNA TGTGCCAGCAGCGAAGGGTCCTATAATTCACCCCTCCACTTT. Translation: CASSEGSYNSPLHF.